The clone carrying this T cell receptor beta chain appeared many times. Its antigen is as yet unknown. The record originates from a study of Graves' ophthalmopathy and Graves' hyperthyroidism. General study results and limits: Appearing in blood as well were most expanded thyroid clonotypes above 0.001 frequency.

Pregnancy or lactation, uncontrolled infections and other autoimmune diseases were grounds for excluding patients. Orbital computed tomography, together with clinical symptoms, serum thyroxine, TRAb and thyroid ultrasound, was used for diagnosis. As the starting material, approximately 10 ml of fresh peripheral blood yielded the PBMCs. The CDR3 length is 16 residues. Germline values: CDR1 ENHRY, CDR2 SYGVKD. With V trimmed by 0 bases and J by 5 bases, 4 bases remained unmatched. TCR beta CDR3 amplification used RNA transcripts. HTBI primers served in a first-round RT-PCR, which a second-round multiplex PCR followed. TCRdb fed the multiplex PCR reads into MiXCR, producing one record per CDR3 protein. The table records around 600,000 distinct CDR3 sequences, over 40% of them present only once.

The sample comprised peripheral blood. This chain connects TRBV10-3 to TRBJ2-2, with TRBD1 identical over 9 bases. The sequence came from an adult man with Graves' ophthalmopathy. CDR3 in DNA: TGTGCCATCAGTGAGTCGAACAGGGGGCGTACCGGGGAGCTGTTTTTT. It translates to CAISESNRGRTGELFF.